This is a list of T cell receptor beta chains from one sample in a study of blood T cell repertoires in COVID-19. The assay was immunoSEQ multiplex PCR, and TCRdb's table has in-frame clones only and misses some. The sample has around 300,000 clones, 89% seen once. The sequenced material came from peripheral blood. These receptor sequences come from a man aged 45 to 65 with acute or convalescent COVID-19. CDR3s leave out the opening cysteine and the closing phenylalanine or tryptophan. Each record gives: CDR3 protein, J gene, V gene, CDR3 length.

CDR3 protein: ASSFNRYTEAF
J gene: TRBJ1-1
V gene: TRBV7-2
CDR3 length: 11

CDR3 protein: SVGAETQY
J gene: TRBJ2-5
V gene: TRBV29-1
CDR3 length: 8

CDR3 protein: ASSSRLAGGREQF
J gene: TRBJ2-1
V gene: TRBV7-8
CDR3 length: 13

CDR3 protein: ASSLELAGGPHNEQF
J gene: TRBJ2-1
V gene: TRBV5-1
CDR3 length: 15

CDR3 protein: ASSLARGPRDTQY
J gene: TRBJ2-3
V gene: TRBV7-6
CDR3 length: 13

CDR3 protein: ATSRGPSSYEQY
J gene: TRBJ2-7
V gene: TRBV15
CDR3 length: 12

CDR3 protein: ASRAEGSYEQY
J gene: TRBJ2-7
V gene: TRBV2
CDR3 length: 11

CDR3 protein: ASSQGTDLYEQY
J gene: TRBJ2-7
V gene: TRBV18
CDR3 length: 12

CDR3 protein: ASSAGKGFSRDEAF
J gene: TRBJ1-1
V gene: TRBV10-1
CDR3 length: 14

CDR3 protein: ASSLLPSYNEQF
J gene: TRBJ2-1
V gene: TRBV11-2
CDR3 length: 12

CDR3 protein: ASSQAQGEQY
J gene: TRBJ2-7
V gene: TRBV3-1/TRBV3-2
CDR3 length: 10

CDR3 protein: ASRPDRLTTGELF
J gene: TRBJ2-2
V gene: TRBV27
CDR3 length: 13

CDR3 protein: ASSRSSLNSPLH
J gene: TRBJ1-6
V gene: TRBV18
CDR3 length: 12

CDR3 protein: ASSLVAGAGNTIY
J gene: TRBJ1-3
V gene: TRBV5-1
CDR3 length: 13

CDR3 protein: ATSLDYGSGANVLT
J gene: TRBJ2-6
V gene: TRBV2
CDR3 length: 14

CDR3 protein: ASSGGTGTEAF
J gene: TRBJ1-1
V gene: TRBV5-1
CDR3 length: 11

CDR3 protein: ATSRPSEDEKLF
J gene: TRBJ1-4
V gene: TRBV15
CDR3 length: 12

CDR3 protein: ASTSQGSEAF
J gene: TRBJ1-1
V gene: TRBV7-9
CDR3 length: 10

CDR3 protein: ASSLTAHSGNTIY
J gene: TRBJ1-3
V gene: TRBV27
CDR3 length: 13

CDR3 protein: ASSLATGNTEAF
J gene: TRBJ1-1
V gene: TRBV7-2
CDR3 length: 12

CDR3 protein: ASSQGGQGTGELF
J gene: TRBJ2-2
V gene: TRBV4-1
CDR3 length: 13

CDR3 protein: ASSLGGGSYNEQF
J gene: TRBJ2-1
V gene: TRBV5-1
CDR3 length: 13

CDR3 protein: AIRGQGTNNTGELF
J gene: TRBJ2-2
V gene: TRBV10-3
CDR3 length: 14

CDR3 protein: AWSGSSWGYT
J gene: TRBJ1-2
V gene: TRBV30
CDR3 length: 10

CDR3 protein: ASSLLRGANDVGYT
J gene: TRBJ1-2
V gene: TRBV7-3
CDR3 length: 14

CDR3 protein: AISENQVASPLH
J gene: TRBJ1-6
V gene: TRBV10-3
CDR3 length: 12

CDR3 protein: ASSRGDLYTEAF
J gene: TRBJ1-1
V gene: TRBV5-6
CDR3 length: 12

CDR3 protein: AWRNWDRENTGELF
J gene: TRBJ2-2
V gene: TRBV30
CDR3 length: 14

CDR3 protein: ASSVRDWGGPIY
J gene: TRBJ1-3
V gene: TRBV9
CDR3 length: 12

CDR3 protein: ASSPPMGQPNEQF
J gene: TRBJ2-1
V gene: TRBV18
CDR3 length: 13

CDR3 protein: ASSQTGGGYT
J gene: TRBJ1-2
V gene: TRBV3-1/TRBV3-2
CDR3 length: 10

CDR3 protein: ASSGTGETQY
J gene: TRBJ2-5
V gene: TRBV2
CDR3 length: 10

CDR3 protein: AISRGPFTDTQY
J gene: TRBJ2-3
V gene: TRBV10-3
CDR3 length: 12

CDR3 protein: AIGAGNGYT
J gene: TRBJ1-2
V gene: TRBV10-3
CDR3 length: 9

CDR3 protein: ASSVGGRRSGANVLT
J gene: TRBJ2-6
V gene: TRBV2
CDR3 length: 15

CDR3 protein: ASSTNTGELF
J gene: TRBJ2-2
V gene: TRBV11-2
CDR3 length: 10

CDR3 protein: ATSRGGGQFYEQY
J gene: TRBJ2-7
V gene: TRBV15
CDR3 length: 13

CDR3 protein: ASSVGGTGLSGANVLT
J gene: TRBJ2-6
V gene: TRBV9
CDR3 length: 16

CDR3 protein: AWGGRGGASPLH
J gene: TRBJ1-6
V gene: TRBV30
CDR3 length: 12

CDR3 protein: ASSGDQGSYEQY
J gene: TRBJ2-7
V gene: TRBV5-5
CDR3 length: 12